This passage covers 28 T cell receptor beta chains from one sample sequenced in a study of T cell repertoires in cytomegalovirus infection. These receptors' targets are unknown. Using its own MiXCR run on the reads, TCRdb lists one record per CDR3 protein. Here the sample spans roughly 110,000 distinct CDR3 sequences, over 9% being singletons. The sample consisted of PBMCs, sequenced either directly or after in vitro stimulation (not recorded which). Source of these receptors: a human donor in good health (CMV status not recorded). Some clones in this sample may be carry-over from other donors' samples.

The rearrangement joins TRBV6-1 to TRBJ2-3, with TRBD2 identical over 9 bases. With V trimmed by 2 bases and J by 6 bases, 9 bases remained unmatched. The CDR3 spans 16 residues. Germline-derived CDR1 and CDR2 are MNHNS and SASEGT. The CDR3 protein is CASSELQAGGMDTQYF. CDR3 nucleotides: TGTGCCAGCAGTGAACTTCAAGCGGGAGGTATGGATACGCAGTATTTT.

This clonotype was seen many times. V gene TRBV27 combines with J gene TRBJ2-5, with a tentative D call TRBD1 (6 bases). V lost 6 bases, J lost 5 bases, and 13 bases lay in between. CDR3 length: 13 amino acids. Germline values: CDR1 MNHEY, CDR2 SMNVEV (reference sequence). The CDR3 sequence: CASSLRGYETQYF. The CDR3, as DNA: TGTGCCAGCAGCCTAAGGGGGTACGAGACCCAGTACTTC.

This clonotype was observed many times. The rearrangement uses TRBV7-6 and TRBJ2-3; TRBD2 might be the D (6 bases). The CDR3 is made up of 15 amino acids. Germline loops: CDR1 SGHVS, CDR2 FNYEAQ. Between the trimmed V and J ends, which lost 7 bases and 5 bases, there was a span of 19 bases. CDR3 region: CASTQQGWGEDTQYF. The CDR3, as DNA: TGTGCCAGCACTCAGCAGGGATGGGGGGAAGATACGCAGTATTTT.

The chain uses TRBV28 and TRBJ1-2; D gene uncertain. This CDR3 has 13 residues. V dropped 5 bases and J dropped 5 bases, with 12 bases sitting between them. In germline, CDR1 is MDHEN, CDR2 SYDVKM. The CDR3 reads CASSTMGWYGYTF. The CDR3 DNA is TGTGCCAGCAGTACCATGGGGTGGTATGGCTACACCTTC.

This chain links TRBV2 with TRBJ2-7; TRBD2 matches at 8 bases. This CDR3 has 15 amino acids. J lost 0 bases, V lost 6 bases, and 7 bases had no gene match. Germline CDR1 and CDR2: SNHLY and FYNNEI. CDR3 amino acids: CASSPGLGFSYEQYV. In DNA, the CDR3 is TGTGCCAGCAGCCCGGGACTAGGATTCTCCTACGAGCAGTACGTC.

A few counts support this clonotype. V is TRBV18 and J is TRBJ1-1; D is unresolved. Germline V gene lookup returns CDR1 KGHSH and CDR2 LQKENI. The CDR3 covers 13 residues. Trimming pared 4 bases from V and 3 bases from J, leaving 9 bases between. In nucleotides, the CDR3 is TGTGCCAGCTCACGATCGAGGGACACTGAAGCTTTCTTT. Translation gives CASSRSRDTEAFF.

This clonotype occurred a few times. CDR3 protein: CASSPSTSGAYNEQFF. CDR3 coding DNA: TGTGCCAGCAGTCCTAGTACTAGCGGAGCCTACAATGAGCAGTTCTTC. The chain joins TRBV12-3 or TRBV12-4 to TRBJ2-1; 8 bases map to TRBD2. V lost 5 bases, J lost 2 bases, and 8 bases stayed unmatched. The CDR3 spans 16 residues.

The table lists this clonotype with many counts. The rearrangement links TRBV6-1 to TRBJ2-5; possible D gene TRBD1, 6 bases. V was pared by 4 bases and J by 1 base, with 10 bases between. Per germline, CDR1 MNHNS and CDR2 SASEGT. CDR3 length: 14 residues. CDR3: CASSVTGSQETQYF. As DNA, the CDR3 is TGTGCCAGCAGTGTTACAGGGTCCCAAGAGACCCAGTACTTC.

This chain links TRBV20-1 with TRBJ2-5, with no clear D. V lost 3 bases, J lost 5 bases, and 19 bases lay in between. The CDR3 is made up of 15 amino acids. Germline CDR1 is DFQATT and CDR2 is SNEGSKA (reference sequence). CDR3 loop: CSASNLVDPRETQYF. The DNA for the CDR3 is TGCAGTGCTAGTAATCTAGTAGACCCGAGGGAGACCCAGTACTTC.

This CDR3 reads CASSVDPGGEQYF. The CDR3 DNA follows: TGTGCCAGCAGCGTAGACCCAGGGGGCGAGCAGTACTTC. The chain joins TRBV9 to TRBJ2-7, with 7 bases fitting TRBD1. V shed 0 bases and J 6 bases; nucleotides not matched to a gene: 3. CDR1 and CDR2 from the germline V gene are SGDLS and YYNGEE. The CDR3 is 13 residues long.

This clonotype has ten or more counts. This sequence joins TRBV12-3 or TRBV12-4 and TRBJ2-2; D is possibly TRBD2 (5 bases). The V and J ends lost 1 base and 4 bases respectively, with 16 bases between them. The CDR3 has 17 residues. The CDR3 DNA reads TGTGCCAGCAGTTTAGTATTGGGCGAGGGCAGCACCGGGGAGCTGTTTTTT. Protein sequence: CASSLVLGEGSTGELFF.

This clonotype appeared many times. V gene TRBV6-1 combines with J gene TRBJ1-2; 7 bases agree with TRBD1. V lost 6 bases and J lost 12; bases outside the gene matches: 10. The CDR3 loop spans 12 amino acids. Germline-derived CDR1 and CDR2 are MNHNS and SASEGT. In DNA, the CDR3 is TGTGCCAGCAGCATGTTACAGGGGTATCACACCTTC. Protein: CASSMLQGYHTF.

The chain employs TRBV29-1 and TRBJ1-2; weak D call: TRBD1 (6 bases). From germline, CDR1 is SQVTM and CDR2 ANQGSEA. Trimming cost V 0 bases and J 8 bases, with 16 bases left between them. The CDR3 extends over 14 amino acids. CDR3 sequence: CSVEDLTGSYGYTF. The CDR3 nucleotides read TGCAGCGTTGAAGATCTCACAGGGAGCTACGGCTACACCTTC.

This clonotype was counted ten times or more. The gene calls are TRBV11-3 and TRBJ1-2; weak D call: TRBD1 (5 bases). The CDR3 totals 15 residues. V was trimmed by 5 bases and J by 5 bases, leaving 18 bases between them. CDR1 SGHNT and CDR2 YENEEA come from the germline V gene. CDR3 region: CASSLRGDQTYGYTF. The CDR3 bases are TGTGCCAGCAGCCTTCGCGGGGACCAAACGTATGGCTACACCTTC.

This clonotype came up many times. V and J are TRBV6-6 and TRBJ1-3, with D maybe TRBD1 (5 bases). This CDR3 has 15 residues. V was clipped by 0 bases and J by 3 bases, with 9 bases between them. Per germline, CDR1 MNHNY and CDR2 SVGAGI (reference sequence). This chain's CDR3 is CASSYSMGHGNTIYF. CDR3 DNA sequence: TGTGCCAGCAGTTACTCGATGGGGCATGGAAACACCATATATTTT.

This clonotype appeared many times. The chain combines TRBV7-2 with TRBJ2-1; no firm D call. Trimming left V 5 bases short and J 10 bases short, with 12 bases between. There are 12 residues in the CDR3. CDR1 is SGHTA and CDR2 is FQGNSA in the germline V gene. The DNA for the CDR3 is TGTGCCAGCAGCCGGACCACAGAAGAGCAGTTCTTC. Translating gives CASSRTTEEQFF.

The chain employs TRBV9 and TRBJ2-2; no firm D call. Germline V gene lookup returns CDR1 SGDLS and CDR2 YYNGEE. CDR3 length: 13 residues. Trimming shortened V by 1 base and J by 4 bases, and 5 bases separated the two germline ends. CDR3 loop: CASSVTVTGELFF. In nucleotides, the CDR3 is TGTGCCAGCAGCGTAACGGTCACCGGGGAGCTGTTTTTT. The entire variable domain, with the rest obtained from reference TRBV9 and TRBJ2-2, is as follows: DSGVTQTPKHLITATGQRVTLRCSPRSGDLSVYWYQQSLDQGLQFLIQYYNGEERAKGNILERFSAQQFPDLHSELNLSSLELGDSALYFCASSVTVTGELFFGEGSRLTVL.

This clonotype was seen ten or more times. This chain joins TRBV7-9 and TRBJ2-1; a possible D gene is TRBD2 (5 bases). V was trimmed by 3 bases and J by 5 bases, leaving 14 bases between them. The CDR3 has 15 amino acids. Germline V gene sequence: CDR1 SEHNR, CDR2 FQNEAQ (reference sequence). CDR3 in DNA: TGTGCCAGCAGCTTGGTTTCTAGCTCGAACAATGAGCAGTTCTTC. Encoded protein: CASSLVSSSNNEQFF.

This clonotype was counted at least ten times. V usage is TRBV7-6 and J usage is TRBJ2-2, with D tentatively TRBD1 or TRBD2 (7 bases each). Germline values: CDR1 SGHVS, CDR2 FNYEAQ. The CDR3 sequence is 16 residues long. The germline V and J ends were trimmed by 0 bases and 6 bases, with 14 bases remaining between them. The CDR3 nucleotides read TGTGCCAGCAGCTTAGCCTACAGGGGACTACCCGGGGAGCTGTTTTTT. It codes for CASSLAYRGLPGELFF. Full variable domain (rest looked up from reference TRBV7-6 and TRBJ2-2): GAGVSQSPRYKVTKRGQDVALRCDPISGHVSLYWYRQALGQGPEFLTYFNYEAQQDKSGLPNDRFSAERPEGSISTLTIQRTEQRDSAMYRCASSLAYRGLPGELFFGEGSRLTVL.

This clonotype came up many times. The chain recombines TRBV6-2 or TRBV6-3 with TRBJ2-7, with 8 positions matching TRBD1. Looked up from germline, CDR1 is MNHEY and CDR2 is SVGEGT. The CDR3 has 16 amino acids. Unmatched junction bases numbered 14, after V lost 7 bases and J lost 3 bases. As DNA, the CDR3 is TGTGCCAGCACCCTCGGCCGGACAGGGTACAACTACGAGCAGTACGTC. This codes for CASTLGRTGYNYEQYV.

Many counts were recorded for this clonotype. The chain uses TRBV7-2 and TRBJ2-3, with 8 positions matching TRBD2. J gave up 3 bases and V 1 base, and 6 bases lay outside the gene matches. The CDR3 runs 16 residues. Germline lookup yields CDR1 SGHTA and CDR2 FQGNSA. The CDR3 DNA reads TGTGCCAGCAGCTTAGGAGCGGGAGAGGGGACAGATACGCAGTATTTT. Protein sequence: CASSLGAGEGTDTQYF.

The chain links TRBV6-6 to TRBJ2-3; no definite D call. Germline values: CDR1 MNHNY, CDR2 SVGAGI (reference sequence). The CDR3 is 11 residues long. Trimming removed 8 bases from V and 3 bases from J, with 6 bases in between. For the CDR3, the DNA is TGTGCCAGCCGCGCTACAGATACGCAGTATTTT. It translates to CASRATDTQYF.

This chain links TRBV19 with TRBJ1-2, with D possibly being TRBD1 (6 bases). Germline CDR1 reads LNHDA; CDR2 reads SQIVND (reference sequence). V was trimmed by 6 bases and J by 2 bases, leaving 13 bases between them. The CDR3 length is 14 residues. The CDR3: CASSPTGRNYGYTF. As DNA, the CDR3 is TGTGCCAGTAGCCCAACAGGGCGCAACTATGGCTACACCTTC. Full variable domain (remainder filled in from reference TRBV19 and TRBJ1-2): DGGITQSPKYLFRKEGQNVTLSCEQNLNHDAMYWYRQDPGQGLRLIYYSQIVNDFQKGDIAEGYSVSREKKESFPLTVTSAQKNPTAFYLCASSPTGRNYGYTFGSGTRLTVV.

This clonotype was recorded only once. The chain is built from TRBV12-5 and TRBJ2-2; 7 positions agree with TRBD1. J gave up 5 bases and V 0 bases, and 6 bases lay outside the gene matches. Per the germline V gene, CDR1 is LGHNT and CDR2 is FRNRAP. CDR3 size: 16 residues. The CDR3 bases are TGTGCTAGTGGTTTGGTACAGGGGTCGTTGACCGGGGAGCTGTTTTTT. Protein product: CASGLVQGSLTGELFF.

The sample holds a few counts of this clonotype. The V gene is TRBV7-9, the J gene TRBJ2-7, with D possibly matching TRBD2 (6 bases). The CDR3 consists of 14 residues. Deletions cut 6 bases from V and 6 bases from J, with 18 bases between. The germline V gene encodes CDR1 SEHNR and CDR2 FQNEAQ (reference sequence). CDR3: CASRSSVSGGEQYF. In DNA, the CDR3 is TGTGCCAGCAGGTCTAGCGTCTCCGGGGGCGAGCAGTACTTC.

This clonotype occurred many times. This chain connects TRBV19 to TRBJ1-2; 7 positions match TRBD1. V shed 1 base, J shed 1 base, and the junction held 3 bases outside the gene matches. The CDR3 contains 15 residues. Per germline, CDR1 LNHDA and CDR2 SQIVND (reference sequence). CDR3 bases: TGTGCCAGTAGTATAGTGGGACAGAGTAACTATGGCTACACCTTC. Amino acid sequence: CASSIVGQSNYGYTF.

At least ten counts were recorded for this clonotype. The gene calls are TRBV7-2 and TRBJ2-1, with TRBD2 matching 8 bases. This CDR3 region has 19 residues. The J segment lost 4 bases and the V segment lost 4 bases, leaving 18 bases of the junction unmatched. CDR1 and CDR2 (germline): SGHTA, FQGNSA. The CDR3 reads CASSSPLAGLAGSYNEQFF. The DNA of the CDR3 is TGTGCCAGCAGCTCCCCCCTCGCGGGGCTAGCGGGTTCATACAATGAGCAGTTCTTC. The full variable domain, its missing parts supplied by reference TRBV7-2 and TRBJ2-1, is GAGVSQSPSNKVTEKGKDVELRCDPISGHTALYWYRQSLGQGLEFLIYFQGNSAPDKSGLPSDRFSAERTGGSVSTLTIQRTQQEDSAVYLCASSSPLAGLAGSYNEQFFGPGTRLTVL.

This clonotype was detected many times. The J gene is TRBJ2-3, the V gene TRBV28; no reliable D call. Germline CDR1 is MDHEN and CDR2 is SYDVKM. This CDR3 contains 18 residues. Trimming left V 1 base short and J 2 bases short, with 19 bases between. The CDR3 DNA reads as TGTGCCAGCAGTTTATTGGTCTTGAACGGCTGGGTCACAGATACGCAGTATTTT. It codes for CASSLLVLNGWVTDTQYF.